Listed below are T cell receptor beta chains from one sample, sequenced in a study of T-cell memory formation after mild COVID-19. MiXCR was run by TCRdb on the 5' RACE reads, yielding one entry per CDR3 protein. Among 90,000 to 120,000 distinct CDR3 sequences listed, under 15% were seen once. Sequencing was carried out using PBMCs or a T cell subset sorted from them (not recorded which). These receptors all stem from a man between 18 and 35 years old who had mild COVID-19 (a few samples of this study predate the infection). Cell type and time point are not known. CDR3s include the opening cysteine and the closing phenylalanine or tryptophan. The D gene is left open where the match is weak. Size tells how often a clone was seen (once, few, many) or the class of an expanded clone, and some rows leave it out.

clone_size	v_call	j_call	d_call	cdr3_nt	cdr3_aa
NA	TRBV4-1	TRBJ1-2	NA	TGCGCCAGCAGCATTCAAGGGGGCTACACCTTC	CASSIQGGYTF
few	TRBV4-1	TRBJ2-7	TRBD1	TGCGCCAGCAGCGAGGGGACAGTGACAACCTACGAGCAGTACTTC	CASSEGTVTTYEQYF
NA	TRBV20-1	TRBJ1-5	NA	TGCAGTGCTAGAGATCTCAAGGGCCTCAATCAGCCCCAGCATTTT	CSARDLKGLNQPQHF
few	TRBV4-2	TRBJ2-7	NA	TGTGCCAGCAGCCAAGTGGGGGACCCCTACGAGCAGTACTTC	CASSQVGDPYEQYF
NA	TRBV5-1	TRBJ2-5	NA	TGCGCCAGCAGCTATTGGGACGGTAAAGAGACCCAGTACTTC	CASSYWDGKETQYF
NA	TRBV4-1	TRBJ1-5	NA	TGCGCCAGCAGCCAAGAGGGGAGTTATAGCAATCAGCCCCAGCATTTT	CASSQEGSYSNQPQHF
many	TRBV4-1	TRBJ1-2	NA	TGCGCCAGCAGCCAAGAGCCCGCAGGGGCGGACGGCTACACCTTC	CASSQEPAGADGYTF
few	TRBV25-1	TRBJ2-1	NA	TGTGCCAGCAGGGCGGGACATAAGATCTACAATGAGCAGTTCTTC	CASRAGHKIYNEQFF
few	TRBV5-6	TRBJ1-5	NA	TGTGCCAGCAGCCCTGGTATCGGGGTGACTCAGCCCCAGCATTTT	CASSPGIGVTQPQHF
NA	TRBV4-3	TRBJ2-7	TRBD1	TGCGCCAGCAGCCAAGATAGGACAGGAGCCTCCTACGAGCAGTACTTC	CASSQDRTGASYEQYF
many	TRBV7-6	TRBJ2-2	TRBD1	TGTGCCAGCAGCCCCGCACAGGGGCCGTACACCGGGGAGCTGTTTTTT	CASSPAQGPYTGELFF
few	TRBV7-3	TRBJ1-5	NA	TGTGCCAGCAGCATGGGGGGGAATCAGCCCCAGCATTTT	CASSMGGNQPQHF
NA	TRBV6-2/TRBV6-3	TRBJ1-5	NA	TGTGCCAGCAGTTCGACAGCTAATAGCAATCAGCCCCAGCATTTT	CASSSTANSNQPQHF
NA	TRBV10-3	TRBJ2-3	NA	TGTGCCATCAGTGAATCGAGCACAGATACGCAGTATTTT	CAISESSTDTQYF